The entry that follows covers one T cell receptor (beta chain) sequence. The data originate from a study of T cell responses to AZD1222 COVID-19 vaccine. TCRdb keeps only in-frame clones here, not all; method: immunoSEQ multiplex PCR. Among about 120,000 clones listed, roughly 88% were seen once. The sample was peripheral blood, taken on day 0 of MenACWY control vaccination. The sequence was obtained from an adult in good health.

CDR3 amino acids: CASRENPGPGNTEAFF. For the CDR3, the DNA is TGTGCCAGCAGAGAAAACCCCGGGCCGGGGAACACTGAAGCTTTCTTT. The chain links TRBV3-1 (or the pseudogene TRBV3-2) to TRBJ1-1, with D unclear. Trimming removed 6 bases at V and 1 base at J, with 18 bases between. Germline lookup yields CDR1 LGHDT and CDR2 YNNKEL (reference sequence). The CDR3 has 16 amino acids.